The rows below give T cell receptor beta chains drawn from one sample of a study of identical twins. MiXCR was run by TCRdb on the 5' RACE reads, yielding one entry per CDR3 protein. This table holds 600,000 to 850,000 distinct CDR3 sequences, roughly 18% found once. The same data also went into a second study, on T cells expressing NK-cell markers.

The material sequenced was PBMCs. All receptors come from a woman aged 18 to 35 in good health. The CDR3 runs from the conserved cysteine through the conserved F or W. A D gene is named only where the DNA matches it firmly. Some rows mark clone size as missing; the rest say once, few, many or name a class of expanded clone.

D	J	length	V	size	DNA	CDR3
TRBD1	TRBJ1-1	14	TRBV2	.	TGTGCCAGCAGTTCGACAGGGGTTGGAACTGAAGCTTTCTTT	CASSSTGVGTEAFF
.	TRBJ2-2	15	TRBV9	few	TGTGCCAGCAGCGTAGGGGGGCAGAGCACCGGGGAGCTGTTTTTT	CASSVGGQSTGELFF
TRBD2	TRBJ2-3	16	TRBV19	.	TGTGCCAGTAGCGGCATAGCGGGACGGGGCACAGATACGCAGTATTTT	CASSGIAGRGTDTQYF
.	TRBJ2-7	13	TRBV7-9	few	TGTGCCAGCAGCCCTGGAGGGAACTACGAGCAGTACTTC	CASSPGGNYEQYF
.	TRBJ1-6	14	TRBV7-2	.	TGTGCCAGCAGCGCCCCAGGAGGCAATTCACCCCTCCACTTT	CASSAPGGNSPLHF
.	TRBJ2-4	18	TRBV12-3/TRBV12-4	.	TGTGCCATCAGTTCCTCCGGGTTCTCTGACTTAGCCAAAAACATTCAGTACTTC	CAISSSGFSDLAKNIQYF
.	TRBJ2-4	13	TRBV5-1	.	TGCGCCAGCAGCTACAAAGCGGAGGGCATTCAGTACTTC	CASSYKAEGIQYF
TRBD2	TRBJ2-3	14	TRBV11-3	.	TGTGCCAGCAGCTTGAGCGGGAGGTTGGATACGCAGTATTTT	CASSLSGRLDTQYF
TRBD1	TRBJ1-5	19	TRBV10-3	.	TGTGCCATCAGTGAGTCGTTGGAAGGACAGGGCTATAGCAATCAGCCCCAGCATTTT	CAISESLEGQGYSNQPQHF
TRBD2	TRBJ2-7	17	TRBV6-2/TRBV6-3	once	TGTGCCAGCAGTTACTCGCCGGGTAGCGGGAGGACTTACGAGCAGTACTTC	CASSYSPGSGRTYEQYF
TRBD2	TRBJ2-7	15	TRBV20-1	.	TGCAGTGCTAGAGATCTAGCTAGCGGAACCTACGAGCAGTACTTC	CSARDLASGTYEQYF
.	TRBJ2-7	15	TRBV7-9	.	TGTGCCAGCAGCTCCTCAGACAGGAGCTCCTACGAGCAGTACTTC	CASSSSDRSSYEQYF
.	TRBJ1-5	12	TRBV7-2	few	TGTGCCAGCAGCCCGCCCCGGGGGACCCAGCATTTT	CASSPPRGTQHF
.	TRBJ2-1	13	TRBV27	few	TGTGCCAGCAGACCCCTTGGGGGCAATGAGCAGTTCTTC	CASRPLGGNEQFF
.	TRBJ2-5	14	TRBV18	.	TGTGCCAGCTCACCACTCCACGCACGGGAGACCCAGTACTTC	CASSPLHARETQYF
.	TRBJ2-7	16	TRBV3-1	.	TGTGCCAGCAGCCAACCCCGTGGCCTACACTCCTACGAGCAGTACTTC	CASSQPRGLHSYEQYF
.	TRBJ2-7	15	TRBV6-5	many	TGTGCCAGCAGTTACGCGGCAGGTTCTACCTACGAGCAGTACTTC	CASSYAAGSTYEQYF
.	TRBJ2-7	15	TRBV7-2	few	TGTGCCAGCAGCTCAGGGGGGGGAAGGGTCCCCGAGCAGTACTTC	CASSSGGGRVPEQYF
.	TRBJ2-1	15	TRBV29-1	.	TGCAGCTTCTTAAACCCGGGGCTAGCAAACAATGAGCAGTTCTTC	CSFLNPGLANNEQFF
TRBD1	TRBJ2-1	16	TRBV10-3	few	TGTGCCATCAGTGAGTCGAGGACAGGGGGGTACAATGAGCAGTTCTTC	CAISESRTGGYNEQFF
.	TRBJ2-3	16	TRBV18	few	TGTGCCAGCTCACCAATTCCTATCGGCGGCACAGATACGCAGTATTTT	CASSPIPIGGTDTQYF
TRBD2	TRBJ2-7	16	TRBV2	few	TGTGCCAGCAGTGTGCCCCTAGCGGGAGAATTCTACGAGCAGTACTTC	CASSVPLAGEFYEQYF
TRBD2	TRBJ2-1	15	TRBV15	.	TGTGCCACCAGCAGTCATAGACTAGCGGGAGATGAGCAGTTCTTC	CATSSHRLAGDEQFF
TRBD1	TRBJ1-6	15	TRBV12-3/TRBV12-4	few	TGTGCCAGCAGATTCGGAGACAGGGGATATTCACCCCTCCACTTT	CASRFGDRGYSPLHF
.	TRBJ2-3	13	TRBV30	few	TGTGCCTGGAGTGTCACTCCCGGGGGTACGCAGTATTTT	CAWSVTPGGTQYF
TRBD2	TRBJ2-5	14	TRBV6-1	.	TGTGCCAGCATACTGGCGGGAGCCCCGGAGACCCAGTACTTC	CASILAGAPETQYF
TRBD2	TRBJ2-5	14	TRBV10-3	.	TGTGCCACCCGAGCTTTAGCGGGAGCAGAGACCCAGTACTTC	CATRALAGAETQYF
.	TRBJ2-1	15	TRBV4-1	.	TGCGCCAGCAGCCAAGTCTCTAGCAACGACAATGAGCAGTTCTTC	CASSQVSSNDNEQFF
.	TRBJ2-1	14	TRBV5-1	many	TGCGCCAGCAGCTTGGGTCAGGACTACAATGAGCAGTTCTTC	CASSLGQDYNEQFF
TRBD2	TRBJ2-7	14	TRBV5-1	.	TGCGCCAGCAGCGTAAGCGGGACCCACTACGAGCAGTACTTC	CASSVSGTHYEQYF
.	TRBJ2-7	12	TRBV2	few	TGTGCCAGCAGTGAAGCCTCCGACGAGCAGTACTTC	CASSEASDEQYF
.	TRBJ2-2	13	TRBV9	few	TGTGCCAGCAGCGTAGGCGGGGCCGGGGAGCTGTTTTTT	CASSVGGAGELFF
.	TRBJ1-1	14	TRBV14	few	TGTGCCAGCAGCCAAGATCTGGGTGTAACTGAAGCTTTCTTT	CASSQDLGVTEAFF
.	TRBJ2-3	13	TRBV5-1	few	TGCGCCAGCAGCCTCGAAACAATCGGTACGCAGTATTTT	CASSLETIGTQYF
.	TRBJ2-1	13	TRBV5-1	few	TGCGCCAGCAGCTTATGGACCTACAATGAGCAGTTCTTC	CASSLWTYNEQFF
TRBD2	TRBJ2-1	15	TRBV12-3/TRBV12-4	.	TGTGCCAGCAGTTTAAGCGGGAGGGCGTCAAATGAGCAGTTCTTC	CASSLSGRASNEQFF
TRBD2	TRBJ2-1	13	TRBV20-1	few	TGCAGTGCTACGGGGGGGCGCTACAATGAGCAGTTCTTC	CSATGGRYNEQFF
.	TRBJ2-3	17	TRBV5-8	.	TGTGCCAGCAGCTTGGATTGGGGTCCCGGATACACAGATACGCAGTATTTT	CASSLDWGPGYTDTQYF
.	TRBJ2-7	14	TRBV6-5	.	TGTGCCAGCAGTTCGCCAGGGTCCCCCTACGAGCAGTACTTC	CASSSPGSPYEQYF
.	TRBJ2-1	15	TRBV7-9	few	TGTGCCCCTCATTCAGCGCAGCGTCCTTACAATGAGCAGTTCTTC	CAPHSAQRPYNEQFF
.	TRBJ2-6	16	TRBV5-1	many	TGCGCCAGCAGCCCTTCAAGCTCCCCTGGGGCCAACGTCCTGACTTTC	CASSPSSSPGANVLTF